This T cell receptor (beta chain) appears in the sequencing data of a study of T cell responses to AZD1222 COVID-19 vaccine. Study observations and caveats: The study identified only six AZD1222 recipients as seropositive at baseline. Unmutated regions of variants are reportedly targeted by nearly half of spike-specific TCRs. Females outnumbered males among donors, who were mostly white British; clonal diversity was possibly underestimated. Vaccine-associated CD4 TCRs spanned spike, dominant at 160-218 and 743-854.

Method: immunoSEQ multiplex PCR; TCRdb's copy keeps in-frame clones and lacks some. The repertoire includes 130,000 to 150,000 clones, around 91% of them detected once, and 1.6% sits in the top ten. This clone has only a few counts. Its antigen is currently unknown. The receptor comes from an adult in good health. The sample in question was peripheral blood, obtained on day 0 of AZD1222 vaccination.

The CDR3 loop is CASSNYSGRLKDTQYF. The CDR3 bases are TGTGCCAGCAGCAATTATAGCGGGAGGTTGAAAGATACGCAGTATTTT. The chain is built from TRBV21-1 and TRBJ2-3; TRBD2, as called in the table, went unchecked against the DNA. TRBV21-1 is noted as a pseudogene. The CDR3 extends over 16 amino acids.